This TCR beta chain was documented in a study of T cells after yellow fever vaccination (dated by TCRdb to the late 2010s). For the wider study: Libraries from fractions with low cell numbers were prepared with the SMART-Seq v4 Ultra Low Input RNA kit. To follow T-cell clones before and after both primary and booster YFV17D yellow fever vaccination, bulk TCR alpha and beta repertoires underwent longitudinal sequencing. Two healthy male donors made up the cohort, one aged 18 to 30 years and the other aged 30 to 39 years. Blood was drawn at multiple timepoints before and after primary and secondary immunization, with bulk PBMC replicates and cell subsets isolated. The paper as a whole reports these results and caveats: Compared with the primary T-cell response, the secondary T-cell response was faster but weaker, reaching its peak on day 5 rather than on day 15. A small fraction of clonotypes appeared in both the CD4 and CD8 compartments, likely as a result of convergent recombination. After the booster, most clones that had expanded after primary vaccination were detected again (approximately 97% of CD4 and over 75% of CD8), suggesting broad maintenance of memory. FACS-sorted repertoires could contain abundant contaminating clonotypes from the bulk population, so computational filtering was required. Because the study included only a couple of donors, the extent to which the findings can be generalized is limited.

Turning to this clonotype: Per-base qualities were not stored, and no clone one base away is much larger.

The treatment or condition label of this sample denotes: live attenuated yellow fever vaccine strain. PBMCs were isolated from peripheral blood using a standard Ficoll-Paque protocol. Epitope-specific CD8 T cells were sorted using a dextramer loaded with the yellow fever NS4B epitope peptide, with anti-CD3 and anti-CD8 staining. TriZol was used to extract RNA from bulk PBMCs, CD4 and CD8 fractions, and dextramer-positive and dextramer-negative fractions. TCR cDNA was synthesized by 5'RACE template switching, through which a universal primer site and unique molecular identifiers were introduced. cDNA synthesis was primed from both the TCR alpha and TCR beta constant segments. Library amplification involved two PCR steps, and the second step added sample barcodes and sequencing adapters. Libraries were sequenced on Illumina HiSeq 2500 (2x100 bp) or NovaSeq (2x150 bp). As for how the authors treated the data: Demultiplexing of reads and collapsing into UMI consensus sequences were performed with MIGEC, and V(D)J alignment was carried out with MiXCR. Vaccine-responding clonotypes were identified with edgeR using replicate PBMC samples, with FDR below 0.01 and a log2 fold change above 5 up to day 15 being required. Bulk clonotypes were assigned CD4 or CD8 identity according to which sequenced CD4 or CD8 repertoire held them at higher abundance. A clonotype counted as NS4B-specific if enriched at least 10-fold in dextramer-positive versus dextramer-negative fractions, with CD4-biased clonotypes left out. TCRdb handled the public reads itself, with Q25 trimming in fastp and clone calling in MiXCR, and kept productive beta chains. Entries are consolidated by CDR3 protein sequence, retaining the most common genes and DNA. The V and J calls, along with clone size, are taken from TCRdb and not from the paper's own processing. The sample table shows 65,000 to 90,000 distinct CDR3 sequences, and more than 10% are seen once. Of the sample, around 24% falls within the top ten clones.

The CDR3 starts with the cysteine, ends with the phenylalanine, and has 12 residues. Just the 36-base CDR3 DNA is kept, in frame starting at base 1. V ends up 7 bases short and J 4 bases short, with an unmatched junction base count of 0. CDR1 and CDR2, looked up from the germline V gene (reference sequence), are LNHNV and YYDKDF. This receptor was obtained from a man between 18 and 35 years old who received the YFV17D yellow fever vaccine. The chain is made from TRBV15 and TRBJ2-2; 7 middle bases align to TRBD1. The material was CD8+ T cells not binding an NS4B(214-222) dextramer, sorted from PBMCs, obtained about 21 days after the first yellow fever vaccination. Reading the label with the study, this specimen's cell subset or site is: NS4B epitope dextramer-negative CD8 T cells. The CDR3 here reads CATTGGTGELFF. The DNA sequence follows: TGTGCCACCACAGGGGGCACCGGGGAGCTGTTTTTT.